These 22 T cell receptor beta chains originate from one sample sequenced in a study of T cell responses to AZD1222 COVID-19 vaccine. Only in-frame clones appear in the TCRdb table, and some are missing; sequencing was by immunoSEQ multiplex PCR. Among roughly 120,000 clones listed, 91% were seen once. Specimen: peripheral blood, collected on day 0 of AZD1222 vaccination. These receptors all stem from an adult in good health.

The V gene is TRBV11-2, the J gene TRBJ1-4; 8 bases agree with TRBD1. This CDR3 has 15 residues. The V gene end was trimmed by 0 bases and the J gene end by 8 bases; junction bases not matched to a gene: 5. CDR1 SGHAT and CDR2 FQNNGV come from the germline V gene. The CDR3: CASSLDRGLREKLFF. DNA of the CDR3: TGTGCCAGCAGCTTAGACAGGGGGCTGAGGGAAAAACTGTTTTTT.

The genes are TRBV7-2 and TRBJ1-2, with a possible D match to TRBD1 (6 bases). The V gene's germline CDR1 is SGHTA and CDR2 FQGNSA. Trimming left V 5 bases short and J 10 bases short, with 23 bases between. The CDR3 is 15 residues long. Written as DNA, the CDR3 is TGTGCCAGCAGCCCCGACCCGGCGGGGGGGCGGACCTACACCTTC. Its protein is CASSPDPAGGRTYTF.

CDR3 protein: CASRGQGNEKLFF. DNA of the CDR3: TGTGCCAGCAGGGGACAGGGGAATGAAAAACTGTTTTTT. The chain combines TRBV2 with TRBJ1-4; 10 bases align to TRBD1. The J segment lost 5 bases and the V segment lost 6 bases, leaving 0 bases of the junction unmatched. This CDR3 spans 13 amino acids. The germline gives CDR1 SNHLY, CDR2 FYNNEI.

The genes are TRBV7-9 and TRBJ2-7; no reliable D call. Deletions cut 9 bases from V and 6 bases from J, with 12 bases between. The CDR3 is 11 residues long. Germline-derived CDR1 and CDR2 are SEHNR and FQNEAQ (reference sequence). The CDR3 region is CASLARGEQYF. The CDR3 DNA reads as TGTGCCAGTCTTGCTCGAGGCGAGCAGTACTTC.

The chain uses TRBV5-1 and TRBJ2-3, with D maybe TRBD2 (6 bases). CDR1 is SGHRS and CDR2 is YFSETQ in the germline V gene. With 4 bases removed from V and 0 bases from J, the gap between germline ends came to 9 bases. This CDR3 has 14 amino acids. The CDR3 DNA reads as TGCGCCAGCAGCAGCGGGCCCAGCACAGATACGCAGTATTTT. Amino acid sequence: CASSSGPSTDTQYF.

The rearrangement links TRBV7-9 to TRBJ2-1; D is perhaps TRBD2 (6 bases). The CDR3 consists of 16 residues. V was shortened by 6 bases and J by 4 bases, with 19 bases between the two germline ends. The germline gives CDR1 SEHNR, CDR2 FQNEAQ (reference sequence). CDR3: CASRPDTGVGYNEQFF. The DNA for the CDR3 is TGTGCCAGCAGACCCGACACGGGAGTGGGGTACAATGAGCAGTTCTTC.

The CDR3 sequence is CASSVVIGATGTEAFF. CDR3 DNA: TGTGCCAGCAGCGTAGTGATCGGGGCCACGGGGACTGAAGCTTTCTTT. This chain connects TRBV9 to TRBJ1-1; a possible D gene is TRBD1 (5 bases). Deletions cut 0 bases from V and 5 bases from J, with 17 bases between. Germline CDR1 is SGDLS and CDR2 is YYNGEE. This CDR3 spans 16 amino acids.

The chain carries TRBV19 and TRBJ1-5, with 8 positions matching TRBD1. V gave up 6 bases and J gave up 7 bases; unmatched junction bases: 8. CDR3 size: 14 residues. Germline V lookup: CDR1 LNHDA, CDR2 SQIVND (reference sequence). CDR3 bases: TGTGCCAGTAGACGGCAGGGGGCTCAGCAGCCCCAGCATTTT. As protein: CASRRQGAQQPQHF.

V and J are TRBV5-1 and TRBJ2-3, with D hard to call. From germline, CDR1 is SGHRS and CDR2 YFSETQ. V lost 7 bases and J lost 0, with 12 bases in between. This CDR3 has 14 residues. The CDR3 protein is CASSDKSSTDTQYF. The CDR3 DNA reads TGCGCCAGCTCCGACAAATCCAGCACAGATACGCAGTATTTT.

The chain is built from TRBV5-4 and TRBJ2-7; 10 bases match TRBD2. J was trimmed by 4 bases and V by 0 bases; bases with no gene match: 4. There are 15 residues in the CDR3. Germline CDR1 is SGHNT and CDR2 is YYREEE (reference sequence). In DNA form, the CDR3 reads TGTGCCAGCAGCTTGGGCCTAGCGGGAGAGTACGAGCAGTACTTC. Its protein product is CASSLGLAGEYEQYF.

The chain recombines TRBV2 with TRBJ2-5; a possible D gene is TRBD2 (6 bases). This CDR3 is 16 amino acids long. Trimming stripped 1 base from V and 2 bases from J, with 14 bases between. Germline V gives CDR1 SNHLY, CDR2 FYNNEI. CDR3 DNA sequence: TGTGCCAGCAGTGAAGGGCGTAGCGGCAGACAAGAGACCCAGTACTTC. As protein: CASSEGRSGRQETQYF.

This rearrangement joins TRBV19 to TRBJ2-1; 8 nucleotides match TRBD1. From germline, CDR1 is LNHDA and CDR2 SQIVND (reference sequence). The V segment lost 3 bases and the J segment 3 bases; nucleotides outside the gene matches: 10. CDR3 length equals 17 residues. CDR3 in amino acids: CASSMHTAGQDYNEQFF. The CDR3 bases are TGTGCCAGTAGTATGCACACCGCGGGACAGGACTACAATGAGCAGTTCTTC.

The CDR3 reads CASSSREQGNTEAFF. CDR3 DNA sequence: TGTGCCAGCAGCTCCAGGGAACAGGGGAACACTGAAGCTTTCTTT. V and J are TRBV5-4 and TRBJ1-1; tentative D call: TRBD1 (6 bases). The germline V and J ends were trimmed by 3 bases and 1 base, with 13 bases remaining between them. CDR1 is SGHNT, CDR2 YYREEE, per germline (reference sequence). The CDR3 loop spans 15 amino acids.

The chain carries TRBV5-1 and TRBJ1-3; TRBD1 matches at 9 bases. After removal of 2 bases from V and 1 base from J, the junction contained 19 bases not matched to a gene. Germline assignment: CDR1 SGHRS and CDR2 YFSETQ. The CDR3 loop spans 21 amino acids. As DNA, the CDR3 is TGCGCCAGCAGCTTCACTCCGGGACAGGGAGGATCCTCACCTTCTGGAAACACCATATATTTT. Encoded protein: CASSFTPGQGGSSPSGNTIYF.

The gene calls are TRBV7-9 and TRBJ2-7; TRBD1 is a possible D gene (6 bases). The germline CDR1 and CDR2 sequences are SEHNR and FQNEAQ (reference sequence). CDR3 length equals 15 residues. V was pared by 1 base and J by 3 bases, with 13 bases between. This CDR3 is CASSLVGRGFYEQYF. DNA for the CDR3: TGTGCCAGCAGCTTAGTGGGTAGGGGGTTCTACGAGCAGTACTTC. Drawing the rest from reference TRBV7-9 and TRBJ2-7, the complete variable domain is DTGVSQNPRHKITKRGQNVTFRCDPISEHNRLYWYRQTLGQGPEFLTYFQNEAQLEKSRLLSDRFSAERPKGSFSTLEIQRTEQGDSAMYLCASSLVGRGFYEQYFGPGTRLTVT.

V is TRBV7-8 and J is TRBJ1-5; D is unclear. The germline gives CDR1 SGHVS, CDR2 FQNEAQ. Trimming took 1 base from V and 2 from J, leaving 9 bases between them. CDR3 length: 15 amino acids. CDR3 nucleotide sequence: TGTGCCAGCAGCTTAGGCAGTGGGGGCAATCAGCCCCAGCATTTT. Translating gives CASSLGSGGNQPQHF. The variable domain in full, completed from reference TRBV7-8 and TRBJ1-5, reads GAGVSQSPRYKVAKRGQDVALRCDPISGHVSLFWYQQALGQGPEFLTYFQNEAQLDKSGLPSDRFFAERPEGSVSTLKIQRTQQEDSAVYLCASSLGSGGNQPQHFGDGTRLSIL.

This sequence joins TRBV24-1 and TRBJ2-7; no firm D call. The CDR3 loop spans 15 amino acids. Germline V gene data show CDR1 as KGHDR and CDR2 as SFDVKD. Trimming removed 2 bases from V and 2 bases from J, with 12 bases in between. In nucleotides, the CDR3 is TGTGCCACCAGTGATTCTCAGACAAGCACCTACGAGCAGTACTTC. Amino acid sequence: CATSDSQTSTYEQYF.

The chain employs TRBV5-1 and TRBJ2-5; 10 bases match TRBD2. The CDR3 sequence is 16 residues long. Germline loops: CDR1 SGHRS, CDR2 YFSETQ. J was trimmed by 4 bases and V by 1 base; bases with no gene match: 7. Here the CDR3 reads CASSLNPSGSAETQYF. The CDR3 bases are TGCGCCAGCAGCTTGAACCCTAGCGGGAGTGCAGAGACCCAGTACTTC.

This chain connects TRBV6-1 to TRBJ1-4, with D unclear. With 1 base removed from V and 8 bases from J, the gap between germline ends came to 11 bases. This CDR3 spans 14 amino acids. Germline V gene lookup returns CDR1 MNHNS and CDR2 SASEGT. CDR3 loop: CASSEDRGREKLFF. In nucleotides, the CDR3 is TGTGCCAGCAGTGAAGACAGAGGAAGGGAAAAACTGTTTTTT.

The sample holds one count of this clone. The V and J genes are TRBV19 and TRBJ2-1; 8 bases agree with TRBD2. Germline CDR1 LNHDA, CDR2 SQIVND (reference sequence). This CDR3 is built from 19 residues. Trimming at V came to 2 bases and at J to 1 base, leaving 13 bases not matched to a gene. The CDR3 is CASSIPREGYRGSYNEQFF. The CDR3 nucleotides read TGTGCCAGTAGTATACCCCGGGAGGGGTATAGGGGTTCCTACAATGAGCAGTTCTTC.

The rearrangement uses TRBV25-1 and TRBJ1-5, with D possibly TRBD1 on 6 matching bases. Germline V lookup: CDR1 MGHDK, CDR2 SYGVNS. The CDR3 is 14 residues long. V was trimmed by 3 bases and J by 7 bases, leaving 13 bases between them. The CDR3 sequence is CASSDGGGNQPQHF. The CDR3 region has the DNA TGTGCCAGCAGTGACGGAGGGGGAAACCAGCCCCAGCATTTT.

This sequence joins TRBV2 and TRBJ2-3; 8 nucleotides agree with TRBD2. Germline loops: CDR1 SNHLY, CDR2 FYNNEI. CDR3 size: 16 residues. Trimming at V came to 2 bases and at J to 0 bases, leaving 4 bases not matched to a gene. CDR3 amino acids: CASSEWRGASTDTQYF. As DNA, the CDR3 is TGTGCCAGCAGTGAATGGCGGGGGGCTAGCACAGATACGCAGTATTTT.